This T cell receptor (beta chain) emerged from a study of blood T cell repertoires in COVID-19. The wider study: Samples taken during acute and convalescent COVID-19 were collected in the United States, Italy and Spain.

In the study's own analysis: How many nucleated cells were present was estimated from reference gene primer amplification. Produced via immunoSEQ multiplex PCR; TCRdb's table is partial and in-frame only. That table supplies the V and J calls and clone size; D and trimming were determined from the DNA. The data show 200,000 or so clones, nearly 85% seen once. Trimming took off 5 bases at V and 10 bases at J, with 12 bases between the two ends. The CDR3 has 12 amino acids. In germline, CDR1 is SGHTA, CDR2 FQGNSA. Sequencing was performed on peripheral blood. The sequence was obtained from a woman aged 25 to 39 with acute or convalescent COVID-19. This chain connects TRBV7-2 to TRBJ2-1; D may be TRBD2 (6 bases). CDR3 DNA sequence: TGTGCCAGCAGCCGGAGGGGCAAGGAGCAGTTCTTC. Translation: CASSRRGKEQFF.